The next 25 T cell receptor beta chains were all read from a single sample in a study of cytomegalovirus exposure and HLA in healthy donors (dated by TCRdb to about 2017). Library preparation was by the immunoSEQ multiplex PCR assay. For the multiplex PCR, a mixture combining 60 forward primers for TCR Vbeta segments and 13 reverse primers for TCR Jbeta segments was used. The table comes from immuneACCESS by way of TCRdb, which keeps in-frame sequences with V and J called. Part of the clones is missing from these tables; in studies checked, under half for an unresolved V gene and the rest for unknown reasons. The sample table shows 50,000 or so clones, and around 81% are seen once. The ten biggest clones cover under 2.5% of the sample. Sequenced material: PBMCs. The receptors were sampled from a boy aged 10-17 years in good health and CMV-seropositive.

This clone showed up just once. The rearrangement links TRBV6-5 to TRBJ1-5; possibly TRBD1 for D (5 bases). CDR1 is MNHEY and CDR2 is SVGAGI in the germline V gene. V was shortened by 10 bases and J by 4 bases, with 17 bases between the two germline ends. The CDR3 loop spans 14 amino acids. CDR3 nucleotides: TGTGCCACCTCCCCGGAAGGGGCGAATCAGCCCCAGCATTTT. Translation gives CATSPEGANQPQHF.

The rearrangement uses TRBV7-8 and TRBJ2-6; D possibly corresponds to TRBD2 (5 bases). Trimming left V 4 bases short and J 3 bases short, with 13 bases between. CDR3 length equals 16 residues. The germline CDR1 and CDR2 sequences are SGHVS and FQNEAQ. CDR3 amino acids: CASSWGSRDGANVLTF. The CDR3, as DNA: TGTGCCAGCAGCTGGGGTAGTCGGGATGGGGCCAACGTCCTGACTTTC.

The chain links TRBV6-1 to TRBJ2-1, with 8 bases matching TRBD1. The CDR3 is made up of 15 amino acids. The germline CDR1 and CDR2 sequences are MNHNS and SASEGT. The V and J ends lost 4 bases and 12 bases, in that order; junction bases with no gene match: 14. The CDR3 loop reads CASSGGAGGPRGQFF. DNA for the CDR3: TGTGCCAGCAGTGGCGGGGCAGGGGGCCCGAGGGGGCAGTTCTTC.

The chain joins TRBV19 to TRBJ2-4; D uncertain. The CDR3 sequence is 20 residues long. From germline, CDR1 is LNHDA and CDR2 SQIVND (reference sequence). Trimming stripped 1 base from V and 2 bases from J, with 24 bases between. CDR3 DNA: TGTGCCAGTAGTATAGTCGACTCGATGCTAAACCCAATTCCCAAAAACATTCAGTACTTC. Amino acids: CASSIVDSMLNPIPKNIQYF.

The J gene is TRBJ2-7, the V gene TRBV5-6, with 10 nucleotides matching TRBD1. Germline lookup yields CDR1 SGHDT and CDR2 YYEEEE. The CDR3 is 15 residues long. The junction had 8 bases not matched to a gene; V was cut back by 4 bases and J by 4 bases. The CDR3 sequence: CASSQGQGRWYEQYF. CDR3 DNA sequence: TGTGCCAGCAGCCAGGGACAGGGGAGGTGGTACGAGCAGTACTTC.

This clone came up once. The V gene is TRBV5-1, the J gene TRBJ1-3; 9 nucleotides match TRBD1. Germline-derived CDR1 and CDR2 are SGHRS and YFSETQ. V was clipped by 5 bases and J by 1 base; unmatched bases: 7. The CDR3 is 16 residues long. CDR3 sequence (DNA): TGCGCCAGCAGGGAGGGACAGGGAAAGTCTGGAAACACCATATATTTT. Protein: CASREGQGKSGNTIYF.

The chain is built from TRBV5-4 and TRBJ2-1; 9 bases are a match to TRBD2. J gave up 4 bases and V 4 bases, and 9 bases lay outside the gene matches. The CDR3 extends over 16 amino acids. The germline CDR1 and CDR2 sequences are SGHNT and YYREEE (reference sequence). The CDR3 bases are TGTGCCAGCAGCCCCTTTCGGGCGGGGGGGTACAATGAGCAGTTCTTC. This gives the protein CASSPFRAGGYNEQFF.

V and J are TRBV7-9 and TRBJ2-3, with D unresolved. The germline V gene has CDR1 SEHNR and CDR2 FQNEAQ (reference sequence). The germline V and J ends were trimmed by 4 bases and 1 base, with 3 bases remaining between them. The CDR3 totals 12 residues. This CDR3 reads CASSSGTDTQYF. CDR3 bases: TGTGCCAGCAGCTCTGGCACAGATACGCAGTATTTT.

This clone was seen a single time. This chain joins TRBV6-5 and TRBJ2-7, with 9 bases that match TRBD1. Germline loops: CDR1 MNHEY, CDR2 SVGAGI. With V trimmed by 4 bases and J by 5 bases, 6 bases remained unmatched. There are 14 residues in the CDR3. The CDR3 here is CASSFGTGKNEQYF. In DNA form, the CDR3 reads TGTGCCAGCAGTTTTGGGACAGGGAAGAACGAGCAGTACTTC.

The chain carries TRBV12-5 and TRBJ1-2; D gene uncertain. From germline, CDR1 is LGHNT and CDR2 FRNRAP. The V end lost 0 bases, the J end lost 8 bases, and 10 bases lay between the germline ends. The length of the CDR3 is 13 residues. CDR3 DNA: TGTGCTAGTGGTTTGGTACTGAGGTGGGGCTACACCTTC. This gives the protein CASGLVLRWGYTF.

The chain employs TRBV10-3 and TRBJ1-5; 7 positions agree with TRBD1. The CDR3 spans 14 residues. V lost 6 bases and J lost 3; bases outside the gene matches: 5. Per the germline V gene, CDR1 is ENHRY and CDR2 is SYGVKD. CDR3 in DNA: TGTGCCATCAGCCTGACAGGGCCCAATCAGCCCCAGCATTTT. Residues: CAISLTGPNQPQHF.

The V gene is TRBV7-2, the J gene TRBJ1-1, with D possibly being TRBD1 (6 bases). This CDR3 spans 13 amino acids. Germline CDR1 is SGHTA and CDR2 is FQGNSA. The ends were cut back, 7 bases at V and 3 bases at J, with 12 bases in the middle. The CDR3 loop is CASKDRIDTEAFF. CDR3 nucleotide sequence: TGTGCCAGCAAAGACAGGATAGACACTGAAGCTTTCTTT.

The chain combines TRBV5-1 with TRBJ2-3, with 8 bases identical to TRBD2. CDR3 length: 19 amino acids. V dropped 7 bases and J dropped 0; count of bases not matched to a gene: 19. CDR1 is SGHRS and CDR2 is YFSETQ in the germline V gene. The CDR3 protein is CASRKLSYLVAGSTDTQYF. CDR3 DNA: TGCGCCAGCCGTAAGTTATCGTATCTGGTAGCGGGAAGCACAGATACGCAGTATTTT.

The chain recombines TRBV7-9 with TRBJ1-4; 9 positions match TRBD1. The CDR3 is 15 residues long. CDR1 and CDR2 from the germline V gene are SEHNR and FQNEAQ (reference sequence). Trimming took 2 bases from V and 7 from J; bases not matched to a gene: 5. This CDR3 reads CASSLSGQGPEKLFF. The CDR3 DNA follows: TGTGCCAGCAGCTTATCGGGACAGGGACCTGAAAAACTGTTTTTT.

V and J are TRBV23-1 and TRBJ2-3; 11 bases fit TRBD1. TRBV23-1 is an open reading frame whose function is uncertain. J was trimmed by 2 bases and V by 6 bases; bases with no gene match: 4. The CDR3 is made up of 15 amino acids. The CDR3 DNA follows: TGCGCCAGCAGGGACAGGGGGCGCGCCACAGATACGCAGTATTTT. This codes for CASRDRGRATDTQYF.

This chain joins TRBV4-1 and TRBJ1-1, with 10 bases fitting TRBD1. CDR1 is MGHRA, CDR2 YSYEKL, per germline. The CDR3 loop spans 17 amino acids. J was trimmed by 5 bases and V by 6 bases; bases with no gene match: 15. The CDR3 region has the DNA TGCGCCAGCAGGCCAAGATTGGGACAGGGGTCGAGGACTGAAGCTTTCTTT. The encoded protein is CASRPRLGQGSRTEAFF.

The rearrangement links TRBV9 to TRBJ2-7, with D tentatively TRBD1 (6 bases). Trimming pared 4 bases from V and 2 bases from J, leaving 13 bases between. The CDR3 spans 14 residues. Per the germline V gene, CDR1 is SGDLS and CDR2 is YYNGEE. This chain's CDR3 is CASSLRGNTYEQYF. In DNA form, the CDR3 reads TGTGCCAGCAGCCTCAGGGGAAATACCTACGAGCAGTACTTC.

V is TRBV25-1 and J is TRBJ1-2; D may be TRBD1 (6 bases). Germline CDR1 is MGHDK and CDR2 is SYGVNS. The CDR3 is 12 amino acids. Trimming shortened V by 5 bases and J by 6 bases, and 10 bases separated the two germline ends. The DNA of the CDR3 is TGTGCCAGCAGTCCTGGGGGCCATGGCTACACCTTC. The encoded protein is CASSPGGHGYTF.

The V call is TRBV28, the J call TRBJ1-5, with TRBD1 matching over 7 bases. Germline CDR1 reads MDHEN; CDR2 reads SYDVKM. The CDR3 runs to 16 residues. Germline trimming cut 5 bases from V and 0 bases from J; bases unmatched to any gene: 7. CDR3 protein: CASSGTAAYSNQPQHF. In nucleotides, the CDR3 is TGTGCCAGCAGTGGGACAGCGGCTTATAGCAATCAGCCCCAGCATTTT.

This clone was seen just once. V usage is TRBV2 and J usage is TRBJ2-5, with 10 bases aligning to TRBD1. Germline V gene sequence: CDR1 SNHLY, CDR2 FYNNEI. Unmatched junction bases numbered 2, after V lost 9 bases and J lost 4 bases. The CDR3 runs to 12 residues. Here the CDR3 DNA reads TGTGCCAGTGACAGGGGGCGAGAGACCCAGTACTTC. Translated, it gives CASDRGRETQYF.

The rearrangement links TRBV5-5 to TRBJ2-3; 7 nucleotides align to TRBD2. The CDR3 contains 15 residues. With 2 bases clipped from V and 3 bases from J, the junction kept 6 bases outside the gene matches. CDR1 SGHKS and CDR2 YYEKEE come from the germline V gene (reference sequence). CDR3 DNA: TGTGCCAGCAGCTTTGAGCGGGGAGGAACAGATACGCAGTATTTT. It encodes CASSFERGGTDTQYF.

The chain employs TRBV5-1 and TRBJ2-2; 9 bases line up with TRBD1. The trim removed 3 bases at V and 0 bases at J, leaving 6 bases unmatched. Germline-derived CDR1 and CDR2 are SGHRS and YFSETQ. The CDR3 is made up of 17 amino acids. CDR3 DNA sequence: TGCGCCAGCAGCTCCCCTCGACAGGGGGCGAACACCGGGGAGCTGTTTTTT. Residues: CASSSPRQGANTGELFF.

J is TRBJ1-1 and V is TRBV7-9; TRBD1 matches 8 bases. There are 13 residues in the CDR3. Germline V gives CDR1 SEHNR, CDR2 FQNEAQ (reference sequence). J lost 11 bases, V lost 4 bases, and 9 bases had no gene match. CDR3 sequence: CASSSRDRTGAFF. The DNA for the CDR3 is TGTGCCAGCAGCTCCCGGGACAGGACGGGTGCTTTCTTT.

The CDR3 is CAISEWEGNEQYF. The CDR3 DNA follows: TGTGCCATCAGTGAGTGGGAGGGGAACGAGCAGTACTTC. The chain couples TRBV10-3 to TRBJ2-5; 7 bases agree with TRBD2. TRBJ2-7 matches the DNA end more closely, so the J call is doubtful. From germline, CDR1 is ENHRY and CDR2 SYGVKD. The CDR3 sequence is 13 residues long.

This clone was observed a few times. V is TRBV6-1 and J is TRBJ2-1, with TRBD1 identical over 7 bases. J was trimmed by 8 bases and V by 6 bases; bases with no gene match: 7. The CDR3 consists of 13 residues. Per the germline V gene, CDR1 is MNHNS and CDR2 is SASEGT. CDR3: CASRPTGLDEQFF. In nucleotides, the CDR3 is TGTGCCAGCAGGCCGACAGGGTTAGATGAGCAGTTCTTC.